Below, one TCR beta chain is given with its context. The antigen remains undetermined. The data were taken from a study of T cells expressing NK-cell markers. Study-level background: Just one sequenced donor of eight was HCMV-seronegative, while seven were seropositive.

Study observations and caveats: The study found dominant NKG2C+ clonotypes at about 1.0-8% of CD8+ T cells in about six donors. Four donors showed these clonotypes also leading the CD3+CD56-NKG2C+ fraction.

cDNA encoding TCR beta was synthesized via 5'RACE template switching incorporating UMIs. From the 5' RACE reads, TCRdb lists one entry per CDR3 protein and no DNA. This sample contains about 150,000 distinct CDR3 sequences. The specimen sequenced was blood T cells: a sorted CD56 or NKG2C T cell subset, CD4+ or CD8+ T cells, or bulk PBMC T cells (not recorded which). This clonotype was obtained from a man aged 18 to 35 in good health.

This chain's CDR3 is CSVEGAGGQPIGGYTF. The gene calls are TRBV29-1 and TRBJ1-2; absent DNA, TCRdb's TRBD1 call cannot be checked. Germline values: CDR1 SQVTM, CDR2 ANQGSEA. CDR3 length: 16 amino acids.